Below, 21 T cell receptor beta chains from the same sample are listed, as sequenced in a study of blood T cell repertoires in COVID-19. Repertoires were generated with immunoSEQ multiplex PCR, while TCRdb's copy carries only in-frame clones and drops some. Altogether around 300,000 clones are present, about 90% being singletons, with the ten largest covering 3.5% to 4.5%. The sequenced material came from PBMCs or T cells enriched from blood (not recorded which). These receptors all stem from a woman younger than 35 with acute COVID-19.

The genes are TRBV18 and TRBJ1-5; 10 nucleotides agree with TRBD1. The length of the CDR3 is 15 residues. Germline assignment: CDR1 KGHSH and CDR2 LQKENI. V was clipped by 3 bases and J by 5 bases; unmatched bases: 4. The DNA for the CDR3 is TGTGCCAGCTCACCTACGACAGGGGGCGATCAGCCCCAGCATTTT. This sequence encodes CASSPTTGGDQPQHF. Complete variable domain (other parts from reference TRBV18 and TRBJ1-5): NAGVMQNPRHLVRRRGQEARLRCSPMKGHSHVYWYRQLPEEGLKFMVYLQKENIIDESGMPKERFSAEFPKEGPSILRIQQVVRGDSAAYFCASSPTTGGDQPQHFGDGTRLSIL.

This rearrangement joins TRBV19 to TRBJ2-2, with 10 bases lining up with TRBD2. Germline V gene data show CDR1 as LNHDA and CDR2 as SQIVND (reference sequence). V shed 3 bases and J 3 bases; nucleotides not matched to a gene: 4. This CDR3 comprises 16 residues. DNA of the CDR3: TGTGCCAGTAGTATGACTAGCGGGTGGGACACCGGGGAGCTGTTTTTT. Its translation is CASSMTSGWDTGELFF.

The count of this clone is one. The CDR3 loop reads CASSWAGTSGDQQYF. Here the CDR3 DNA reads TGCGCCAGCAGCTGGGCGGGGACTAGCGGGGACCAACAGTATTTT. The J gene is TRBJ2-3, the V gene TRBV5-1; 13 nucleotides line up with TRBD2. V was clipped by 3 bases and J by 12 bases; unmatched bases: 10. This CDR3 is 15 amino acids long. Germline V gene data show CDR1 as SGHRS and CDR2 as YFSETQ.

The chain combines TRBV5-1 with TRBJ2-3; 12 bases fit TRBD1. The germline V gene encodes CDR1 SGHRS and CDR2 YFSETQ. This CDR3 has 14 amino acids. Losses at the gene ends were 8 bases for V and 6 bases for J; bases not matched to a gene: 7. The CDR3, as DNA: TGCGCCAGTTCCGGGACAGGGGGCGCCGATACGCAGTATTTT. This sequence encodes CASSGTGGADTQYF.

This rearrangement joins TRBV27 to TRBJ2-2, with TRBD2 matching over 9 bases. CDR1 MNHEY and CDR2 SMNVEV come from the germline V gene (reference sequence). Trimming took 2 bases from V and 7 from J; bases not matched to a gene: 8. The CDR3 is 16 amino acids. The CDR3 coding sequence is TGTGCCAGCAGTTTACTGGCGGGAGGGCCGAGCGGGGAGCTGTTTTTT. It translates to CASSLLAGGPSGELFF.

J is TRBJ2-6 and V is TRBV6-5; the match to TRBD2 covers 7 bases. Looked up from germline, CDR1 is MNHEY and CDR2 is SVGAGI. The CDR3 has 15 amino acids. V shed 6 bases, J shed 2 bases, and the junction held 4 bases outside the gene matches. The CDR3: CASRPSGAGANVLTF. The CDR3 DNA reads as TGTGCCAGCAGGCCTAGCGGCGCTGGGGCCAACGTCCTGACTTTC.

The V and J genes are TRBV28 and TRBJ2-7; the match to TRBD1 covers 7 bases. With 6 bases clipped from V and 3 bases from J, the junction kept 5 bases outside the gene matches. The germline V gene encodes CDR1 MDHEN and CDR2 SYDVKM. This CDR3 has 13 amino acids. The CDR3 sequence: CASRRQGNYEQYF. In nucleotides, the CDR3 is TGTGCCAGCAGGAGACAGGGCAACTACGAGCAGTACTTC. Filled out from reference TRBV28 and TRBJ2-7, the complete variable domain reads DVKVTQSSRYLVKRTGEKVFLECVQDMDHENMFWYRQDPGLGLRLIYFSYDVKMKEKGDIPEGYSVSREKKERFSLILESASTNQTSMYLCASRRQGNYEQYFGPGTRLTVT.

Points on this clone: Other DNA sequences in the same sample also yield this CDR3. The rearrangement uses TRBV7-3 and TRBJ2-7; D remains ambiguous. The CDR3 covers 15 residues. V was pared by 6 bases and J by 3 bases, with 18 bases between. Germline CDR1 is SGHTA and CDR2 is FQGTGA. For the CDR3, the DNA is TGTGCCAGCAGTCTCTTCGAGAGGCCGCTCTACGAGCAGTACTTC. It specifies CASSLFERPLYEQYF. The entire variable domain, with the rest obtained from reference TRBV7-3 and TRBJ2-7, is as follows: GAGVSQTPSNKVTEKGKYVELRCDPISGHTALYWYRQSLGQGPEFLIYFQGTGAADDSGLPNDRFFAVRPEGSVSTLKIQRTERGDSAVYLCASSLFERPLYEQYFGPGTRLTVT.

The chain employs TRBV5-1 and TRBJ2-3; TRBD2 agrees at 8 bases. V lost 0 bases and J lost 3; bases outside the gene matches: 6. The germline V gene has CDR1 SGHRS and CDR2 YFSETQ. This CDR3 has 16 residues. The CDR3 coding sequence is TGCGCCAGCAGCTTGGCTACGGCGGGAGGTACAGATACGCAGTATTTT. This codes for CASSLATAGGTDTQYF. Variable domain in full (rest from reference TRBV5-1 and TRBJ2-3): KAGVTQTPRYLIKTRGQQVTLSCSPISGHRSVSWYQQTPGQGLQFLFEYFSETQRNKGNFPGRFSGRQFSNSRSEMNVSTLELGDSALYLCASSLATAGGTDTQYFGPGTRLTVL.

The chain recombines TRBV7-9 with TRBJ2-1; unclear D gene. The CDR3 extends over 13 amino acids. Trimming shortened V by 6 bases and J by 4 bases, and 10 bases separated the two germline ends. The V gene's germline CDR1 is SEHNR and CDR2 FQNEAQ (reference sequence). This CDR3 is CASSLQAYNEQFF. CDR3 coding DNA: TGTGCCAGCAGTTTGCAGGCGTACAATGAGCAGTTCTTC.

The V gene is TRBV9, the J gene TRBJ2-5; D call uncertain. CDR1 and CDR2 (germline): SGDLS, YYNGEE. The CDR3 totals 17 residues. V lost 2 bases and J 0 bases, leaving 17 bases between the germline ends. The CDR3 reads CASSVNELSLYQETQYF. The DNA for the CDR3 is TGTGCCAGCAGCGTCAACGAACTTTCTCTCTACCAAGAGACCCAGTACTTC.

The chain carries TRBV7-3 and TRBJ2-7; tentatively, D is TRBD2 (5 bases). From germline, CDR1 is SGHTA and CDR2 FQGTGA. V was trimmed by 0 bases and J by 0 bases, leaving 6 bases between them. The CDR3 has 14 amino acids. This CDR3 is CASSLTAGSYEQYF. In DNA form, the CDR3 reads TGTGCCAGCAGCTTAACTGCGGGCTCCTACGAGCAGTACTTC.

The chain is built from TRBV9 and TRBJ1-3, with a tentative D call TRBD1 (6 bases). CDR1 SGDLS and CDR2 YYNGEE come from the germline V gene. With 4 bases removed from V and 4 bases from J, the gap between germline ends came to 9 bases. This CDR3 is 13 amino acids long. The CDR3 sequence is CASSLTGGNTIYF. The DNA for the CDR3 is TGTGCCAGCAGCCTAACAGGGGGAAACACCATATATTTT.

The chain is built from TRBV15 and TRBJ1-1; 11 nucleotides align to TRBD1. Trimming cost V 3 bases and J 4 bases; bases outside gene matches: 7. Germline CDR1 LNHNV, CDR2 YYDKDF (reference sequence). CDR3 length: 16 amino acids. This chain's CDR3 is CATSRDRGRVGTEAFF. The CDR3 coding sequence is TGTGCCACCAGCAGGGACAGGGGGCGGGTTGGCACTGAAGCTTTCTTT.

This chain uses TRBV19 with TRBJ2-7; 8 bases agree with TRBD1. V shed 6 bases and J 3 bases; nucleotides not matched to a gene: 7. The germline gives CDR1 LNHDA, CDR2 SQIVND (reference sequence). This CDR3 is 14 amino acids long. The CDR3 nucleotides are TGTGCCAGTAGCCTTGACAGGGGACACTACGAGCAGTACTTC. Translation gives CASSLDRGHYEQYF.

This sequence joins TRBV11-3 and TRBJ2-1; D not certain. From germline, CDR1 is SGHNT and CDR2 YENEEA. V was clipped by 7 bases and J by 4 bases, with 5 bases between them. The CDR3 extends over 11 amino acids. The CDR3 is CASTSYNEQFF. The CDR3 DNA follows: TGTGCCAGCACCTCTTACAATGAGCAGTTCTTC.

The chain combines TRBV5-1 with TRBJ1-2; 9 positions match TRBD1. Per germline, CDR1 SGHRS and CDR2 YFSETQ. This CDR3 has 14 amino acids. V trimming: 2 bases; J trimming: 7 bases; junction bases outside the gene matches: 6. Here the CDR3 reads CASSFVVTGGGYTF. CDR3 bases: TGCGCCAGCAGCTTCGTTGTGACAGGGGGTGGCTACACCTTC.

The V gene is TRBV30, the J gene TRBJ2-3; TRBD2 agrees at 9 bases. CDR1 is GTSNPN, CDR2 SVGIG, per germline (reference sequence). V shed 6 bases, J shed 4 bases, and the junction held 8 bases outside the gene matches. The CDR3 covers 14 residues. CDR3 sequence reads: CACGDSGSPDTQYF. The CDR3, as DNA: TGTGCCTGTGGTGATAGCGGGAGCCCAGATACGCAGTATTTT.

This clone occurred once. The V call is TRBV28, the J call TRBJ1-2; 9 bases fit TRBD1. With V trimmed by 6 bases and J by 4 bases, 6 bases remained unmatched. CDR1 MDHEN and CDR2 SYDVKM come from the germline V gene. This CDR3 region has 14 residues. This CDR3 is CASSLTGGVYGYTF. The CDR3 region has the DNA TGTGCCAGCAGCCTCACAGGGGGCGTCTATGGCTACACCTTC.

The V gene is TRBV9, the J gene TRBJ1-1; D remains unclear. V shed 2 bases and J shed 5 bases, with 7 bases lying between them. Germline CDR1 SGDLS, CDR2 YYNGEE. This CDR3 comprises 12 residues. The CDR3 DNA follows: TGTGCCAGCAGCGTCTCGGGGACTGAAGCTTTCTTT. It is translated as CASSVSGTEAFF.

CDR3 amino acids: CSVARTGQGCPGELFF. The CDR3 bases are TGCAGCGTTGCCAGAACCGGACAGGGCTGTCCCGGGGAGCTGTTTTTT. The chain joins TRBV29-1 to TRBJ2-2; TRBD1 matches at 8 bases. V lost 4 bases to trimming and J lost 6 bases; unmatched junction nucleotides: 13. From germline, CDR1 is SQVTM and CDR2 ANQGSEA. This CDR3 is built from 16 residues.